This TCR beta chain appears in the sequencing data of a study of blood T cells in healthy people across ages. The authors ran a second PCR of 7 to 11 cycles using a sample-barcoded 5' primer and a J-beta primer mix. MiXCR was run by TCRdb on the 5' RACE reads, yielding one entry per CDR3 protein. The sample has hundreds of thousands of distinct CDR3 sequences, 36% seen once. V lost 3 bases and J lost 5; bases outside the gene matches: 4. The CDR3 is 15 amino acids. CDR1 is LGHNA, CDR2 YSLEER, per germline. This clonotype was seen more than once but under ten times. Its specificity is not known. Study-level points and caveats: Higher diversity and more naive CD4+ cells were features of long-lived donors, compared to aged donors.

The sample consisted of blood. This TCR was recovered from a man younger than 35 in good health. This chain connects TRBV4-3 to TRBJ1-4; 9 bases fit TRBD1. DNA of the CDR3: TGCGCCAGCAGCCACGAGACAGGGGGGAATGAAAAACTGTTTTTT. It codes for CASSHETGGNEKLFF.